Only a few counts were recorded for the clone carrying this T cell receptor (beta chain). Its antigen is as yet unknown. The CDR3 length is 15 residues. Germline V gene data show CDR1 as SGHAT and CDR2 as FQDESV (reference sequence). Trimming took 5 bases from V and 5 from J, leaving 16 bases between them. The data were obtained in a study of cytomegalovirus exposure and HLA in healthy donors. Study in general: Earlier, 150 million to 200 million T cells were analyzed, and over 95 million unique TCR beta sequences were found among them. Study observations and caveats: A cluster of highly shared sequence variants was likely a sequencing artifact.

In the PCR, 60 Vbeta and 13 Jbeta primers were used. Clones were sequenced by immunoSEQ multiplex PCR, and TCRdb holds only the in-frame ones, with some missing. The sample has approximately 73,000 clones; 63% are singletons. The chain is built from TRBV11-1 and TRBJ1-5; D perhaps matches TRBD1 (5 bases). The sequenced material came from PBMCs. The receptor comes from a man aged 25 to 40 in good health and CMV-seropositive. Here the CDR3 reads CASSRNAGGDQPQHF. DNA for the CDR3: TGTGCCAGCAGCCGTAATGCGGGGGGGGATCAGCCCCAGCATTTT. The full variable domain, in which reference TRBV11-1 and TRBJ1-5 provide the parts outside the CDR3, is EAEVAQSPRYKITEKSQAVAFWCDPISGHATLYWYRQILGQGPELLVQFQDESVVDDSQLPKDRFSAERLKGVDSTLKIQPAELGDSAMYLCASSRNAGGDQPQHFGDGTRLSIL.